The present entry profiles one TCR beta chain with its context. Each sample provided at least 6 micrograms of extracted total RNA. The sample is drawn from a study of blood T cells in healthy people across ages. V gave up 1 base and J gave up 3 bases; unmatched junction bases: 8. Germline assignment: CDR1 SGHTA and CDR2 FQGTGA. The CDR3 totals 16 residues. A sample-barcoded 5' primer and a J-beta primer mix were used in a second PCR of roughly 7 to 12 cycles. TCRdb fed the 5' RACE reads into MiXCR, producing one record per CDR3 protein. The sample has around 800,000 distinct CDR3 sequences; 40% to 50% are singletons.

This chain uses TRBV7-3 with TRBJ1-2; 7 bases are shared with TRBD1. The receptor's source is a man aged 55 to 70 in good health. Input material: blood. DNA of the CDR3: TGTGCCAGCAGCTTAAGAGGGGGCAAATCGGACTATGGCTACACCTTC. It codes for CASSLRGGKSDYGYTF. The whole variable domain, filled in from reference TRBV7-3 and TRBJ1-2, reads GAGVSQTPSNKVTEKGKYVELRCDPISGHTALYWYRQSLGQGPEFLIYFQGTGAADDSGLPNDRFFAVRPEGSVSTLKIQRTERGDSAVYLCASSLRGGKSDYGYTFGSGTRLTVV.